The clone carrying this TCR beta chain was observed a single time. Antigen: not known. This record belongs to a study of blood T cells in healthy people across ages. Combining a sample-barcoded 5' primer with a J-beta primer mix, a second PCR ran for roughly 7 to 12 cycles. A template-switch adaptor that had 12 random nucleotides put a tag on each cDNA molecule. TCRdb analysed the 5' RACE reads with MiXCR anew, one entry per CDR3 protein. The repertoire holds approximately 820,000 distinct CDR3 sequences, with roughly 44% as singletons. Study-level results: Both higher diversity and more naive CD4+ cells marked long-lived donors when set against aged donors. Changes in expanded clonotypes were possibly confounded, as the CMV status of donors was unknown.

Donors ranged from roughly 6 to 100 years old and were healthy Caucasians in Russia. Per germline, CDR1 DFQATT and CDR2 SNEGSKA (reference sequence). This CDR3 has 15 residues. The V segment lost 6 bases and the J segment 1 base; nucleotides outside the gene matches: 8. This chain uses TRBV20-1 with TRBJ2-3, with 9 nucleotides matching TRBD2. The clonotype was recovered from a man between 60 and 75 years old in good health. Sequenced material: blood. The CDR3 is CSATPAGGCTDTQYF. The CDR3 nucleotides are TGCAGTGCAACCCCAGCGGGGGGATGCACAGATACGCAGTATTTT.